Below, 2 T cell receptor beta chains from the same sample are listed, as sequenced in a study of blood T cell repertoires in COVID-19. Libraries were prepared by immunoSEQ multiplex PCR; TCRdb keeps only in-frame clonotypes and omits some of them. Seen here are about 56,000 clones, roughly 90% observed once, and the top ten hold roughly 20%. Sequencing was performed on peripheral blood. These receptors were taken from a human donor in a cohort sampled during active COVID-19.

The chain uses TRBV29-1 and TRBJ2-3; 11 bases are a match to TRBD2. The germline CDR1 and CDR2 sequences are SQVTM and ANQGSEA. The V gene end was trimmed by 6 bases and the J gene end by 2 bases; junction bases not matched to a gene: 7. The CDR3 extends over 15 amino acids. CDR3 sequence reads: CSVHETSGTTDTQYF. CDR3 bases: TGCAGCGTGCACGAGACTAGCGGGACCACAGATACGCAGTATTTT.

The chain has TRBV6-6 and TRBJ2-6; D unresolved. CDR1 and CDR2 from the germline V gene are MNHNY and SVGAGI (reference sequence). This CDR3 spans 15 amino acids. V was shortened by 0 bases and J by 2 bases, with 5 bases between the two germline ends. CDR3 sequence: CASSYSATGANVLTF. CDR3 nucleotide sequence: TGTGCCAGCAGTTACTCAGCCACTGGGGCCAACGTCCTGACTTTC.